This T cell receptor beta chain originates from a study of blood T cell repertoires in COVID-19. Looking at the study overall: The United States, Italy and Spain supplied acute and convalescent COVID-19 samples. The cDNA or gDNA used as material had been derived from T cells, B-cell-depleted T cells, or PBMCs.

The V end was cut by 7 bases, the J end by 0 bases, with 6 bases between. The CDR3 spans 12 residues. Germline V gene lookup returns CDR1 LGHDT and CDR2 YNNKEL (reference sequence). Original methodology: Amplification with reference gene primers provided the estimates of nucleated cell counts. Assay: immunoSEQ multiplex PCR; the TCRdb copy retains only in-frame clones and omits some. The V and J calls and clone size come from that table; D and trimming were worked out from the DNA. The sample has 150,000 or so clones, 70% to 85% seen once. The sequence was obtained from a woman aged 55-75 years with acute or convalescent COVID-19. The chain uses TRBV3-1 (or the pseudogene TRBV3-2) and TRBJ1-1; no definite D call. Sequenced: peripheral blood. In DNA form, the CDR3 reads TGTGCCAGCAACATTTTGAACACTGAAGCTTTCTTT. It encodes CASNILNTEAFF.